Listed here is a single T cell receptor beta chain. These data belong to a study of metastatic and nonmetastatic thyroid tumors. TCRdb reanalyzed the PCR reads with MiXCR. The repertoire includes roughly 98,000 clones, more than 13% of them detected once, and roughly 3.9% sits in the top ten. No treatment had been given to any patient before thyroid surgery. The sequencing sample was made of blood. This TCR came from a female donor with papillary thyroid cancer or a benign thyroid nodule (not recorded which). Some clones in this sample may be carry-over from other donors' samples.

The CDR3 sequence is CSAGRANNQPQHF. The CDR3, as DNA: TGCAGTGCGGGCAGGGCCAACAATCAGCCCCAGCATTTT. This sequence joins TRBV20-1 and TRBJ1-5; weak D call: TRBD1 (5 bases). Germline values: CDR1 DFQATT, CDR2 SNEGSKA (reference sequence). Deletions cut 6 bases from V and 3 bases from J, with 12 bases between. The CDR3 consists of 13 residues.